The T cell receptor beta chain described here comes from a study of blood T cell repertoires in COVID-19. Study-level information: Spain, Italy and the United States supplied samples that represented acute and convalescent COVID-19.

This CDR3 is 11 amino acids long. Germline V gene data show CDR1 as SGHTA and CDR2 as FQGNSA. V lost 6 bases and J 12 bases, leaving 12 bases between the germline ends. Authors' data handling: Reference gene primer amplification yielded estimated nucleated cell counts. This table comes from immunoSEQ multiplex PCR, and its TCRdb copy is limited to in-frame clones, with some not included. D and trimming come from the DNA, and the V and J calls and clone size come from that table. The profile shows 310,000 or so clones, approximately 90% of them singletons. The receptor was isolated from a woman aged 18-35 years who had recovered from COVID-19. Sequences were obtained from PBMCs or T cells enriched from blood (not recorded which). The V call is TRBV7-2, the J call TRBJ2-1; D perhaps matches TRBD2 (7 bases). The CDR3 region is CASSWGGVQFF. The CDR3 DNA is TGTGCCAGCAGTTGGGGGGGCGTGCAGTTCTTC.